Listed here are 19 T cell receptor beta chains from one sample, sequenced in a study of control samples from healthy donors and cancer patients. The repertoire was sequenced with immunoSEQ multiplex PCR; TCRdb's copy has only in-frame clones and lacks some. In the table there are approximately 100,000 clones, 80% to 95% of which are singletons. Sequencing was carried out using blood. These receptor sequences come from a human donor in good health. The donor label of this sample is uncertain.

This clone is a singleton in its sample. The rearrangement joins TRBV27 to TRBJ2-4, with D possibly being TRBD1 or TRBD2 (5 bases each). V gave up 3 bases and J gave up 3 bases, with 21 bases separating them. The CDR3 runs 18 residues. The germline V gene has CDR1 MNHEY and CDR2 SMNVEV (reference sequence). The CDR3 here is CASSFLGDVDRVKNIQYF. CDR3 coding DNA: TGTGCCAGCAGTTTTCTAGGGGACGTGGATCGGGTCAAAAACATTCAGTACTTC.

The chain uses TRBV30 and TRBJ1-6, with a weak D call TRBD1 (6 bases). The V end was cut by 8 bases, the J end by 7 bases, with 15 bases between. The CDR3 contains 13 residues. CDR1 is GTSNPN, CDR2 SVGIG, per germline (reference sequence). CDR3 DNA: TGTGCCGGAAGACAGGTCCCCAATTCACCCCTCCACTTT. Translating gives CAGRQVPNSPLHF.

The rearrangement joins TRBV6-5 to TRBJ1-1; TRBD1 matches at 8 bases. J gave up 1 base and V 10 bases, and 8 bases lay outside the gene matches. Germline loops: CDR1 MNHEY, CDR2 SVGAGI. The CDR3 length is 14 residues. CDR3 sequence (DNA): TGTGCCACCTACAGGCAGGGGGCGAACACTGAAGCTTTCTTT. Protein: CATYRQGANTEAFF.

J is TRBJ2-6 and V is TRBV5-5; D gene ambiguous. V lost 1 base to trimming and J lost 0 bases, with 14 bases between them. The CDR3 runs 18 residues. Germline V lookup: CDR1 SGHKS, CDR2 YYEKEE (reference sequence). For the CDR3, the DNA is TGTGCCAGCAGCTTGCCCTCTACGGCGTCCTCTGGGGCCAACGTCCTGACTTTC. Protein sequence: CASSLPSTASSGANVLTF.

V and J are TRBV28 and TRBJ1-1, with D possibly TRBD1 on 6 matching bases. Germline V gives CDR1 MDHEN, CDR2 SYDVKM. The CDR3 runs 15 residues. Trimming pared 2 bases from V and 2 bases from J, leaving 12 bases between. CDR3 DNA: TGTGCCAGCAGTTTAGGGGGGGCTGGAAACACTGAAGCTTTCTTT. Its protein is CASSLGGAGNTEAFF.

V gene TRBV4-2 combines with J gene TRBJ1-1, with D tentatively TRBD1 (6 bases). Trimming left V 0 bases short and J 3 bases short, with 17 bases between. Germline-derived CDR1 and CDR2 are LGHNA and YNFKEQ. This CDR3 is built from 17 residues. The CDR3, as DNA: TGTGCCAGCAGCCAAGAGGGCCAGGGGTTAACGGACACTGAAGCTTTCTTT. Its translation is CASSQEGQGLTDTEAFF.

The chain carries TRBV4-2 and TRBJ2-7; D possibly corresponds to TRBD1 (5 bases). Trimming stripped 3 bases from V and 6 bases from J, with 15 bases between. The CDR3 is 14 amino acids. CDR1 LGHNA and CDR2 YNFKEQ come from the germline V gene. Here the CDR3 reads CASSQSFRVGEQYV. Written as DNA, the CDR3 is TGTGCCAGCAGCCAGTCGTTCAGGGTGGGCGAGCAGTACGTC.

The chain combines TRBV2 with TRBJ1-2; D might be TRBD1 (6 bases). The CDR3 has 14 residues. Per the germline V gene, CDR1 is SNHLY and CDR2 is FYNNEI. V was pared by 7 bases and J by 0 bases, with 12 bases between. For the CDR3, the DNA is TGTGCCAGCATGGGTAACAGGGCTAACTATGGCTACACCTTC. It encodes CASMGNRANYGYTF.

The genes are TRBV4-1 and TRBJ2-2; D tentatively reads TRBD1 or TRBD2 (5 bases each). The length of the CDR3 is 15 residues. The germline V gene has CDR1 MGHRA and CDR2 YSYEKL. With 7 bases removed from V and 3 bases from J, the gap between germline ends came to 15 bases. The CDR3 protein is CASNPGAGDTGELFF. DNA for the CDR3: TGCGCCAGCAACCCCGGGGCCGGCGACACCGGGGAGCTGTTTTTT.

V and J are TRBV7-6 and TRBJ2-1, with D possibly matching TRBD2 (7 bases). V was cut by 5 bases and J by 0 bases, with 14 bases left in between. Germline V gene data show CDR1 as SGHVS and CDR2 as FNYEAQ. The CDR3 sequence is 16 residues long. The CDR3: CASSRGGHSSYNEQFF. In nucleotides, the CDR3 is TGTGCCAGCAGCAGGGGGGGACATAGCTCCTACAATGAGCAGTTCTTC.

The genes are TRBV7-2 and TRBJ2-1, with D perhaps TRBD1 (6 bases). Germline CDR1 is SGHTA and CDR2 is FQGNSA. The CDR3 totals 15 residues. Trimming removed 2 bases at V and 4 bases at J, with 12 bases between. CDR3 coding DNA: TGTGCCAGCAGCTTAAGCGGACAGCCTTACAATGAGCAGTTCTTC. It translates to CASSLSGQPYNEQFF.

The rearrangement links TRBV5-3 to TRBJ2-7; D is possibly TRBD1 or TRBD2 (6 bases each). TRBV5-3 has ORF status, its function being uncertain. V dropped 3 bases and J dropped 7 bases, with 11 bases sitting between them. There are 12 residues in the CDR3. The CDR3 bases are TGTGCCAGAAGCTCGACAGGAGGGGAGCAGTACGTC. Translating gives CARSSTGGEQYV.

The chain combines TRBV30 with TRBJ2-2; 9 bases line up with TRBD2. The CDR3 consists of 14 residues. Germline lookup yields CDR1 GTSNPN and CDR2 SVGIG (reference sequence). Germline trimming cut 8 bases from V and 2 bases from J; bases unmatched to any gene: 6. DNA of the CDR3: TGTGCCGGGTTAGCGGGGGATAACACCGGGGAGCTGTTTTTT. Protein product: CAGLAGDNTGELFF. The full variable domain, in which reference TRBV30 and TRBJ2-2 provide the parts outside the CDR3, is SQTIHQWPATLVQPVGSPLSLECTVEGTSNPNLYWYRQAAGRGLQLLFYSVGIGQISSEVPQNLSASRPQDRQFILSSKKLLLSDSGFYLCAGLAGDNTGELFFGEGSRLTVL.

The CDR3 DNA reads TGTGCTAGTGGTTTGAGGGGGCTTGGAACAGCTTTCTTT. Protein product: CASGLRGLGTAFF. The rearrangement links TRBV12-5 to TRBJ1-1, with TRBD1 identical over 7 bases. J was trimmed by 10 bases and V by 2 bases; bases with no gene match: 7. The CDR3 has 13 residues. Germline CDR1 LGHNT, CDR2 FRNRAP.

The chain is built from TRBV6-6 and TRBJ1-4; 10 nucleotides line up with TRBD1. Germline values: CDR1 MNHNY, CDR2 SVGAGI (reference sequence). The V and J ends lost 5 bases and 0 bases, in that order; junction bases with no gene match: 12. The length of the CDR3 is 19 residues. The CDR3 here is CASSGSGTGDMATNEKLFF. The CDR3, as DNA: TGTGCCAGCAGTGGATCCGGGACAGGGGACATGGCAACTAATGAAAAACTGTTTTTT.

The chain is built from TRBV29-1 and TRBJ2-5, with 8 positions matching TRBD1. CDR3 length: 13 amino acids. The ends lost 8 bases at V and 4 bases at J; junction bases unmatched: 9. Germline loops: CDR1 SQVTM, CDR2 ANQGSEA. CDR3 in DNA: TGCAGCACCCGGGACAGGCGGCTAGAGACCCAGTACTTC. This encodes CSTRDRRLETQYF.

J is TRBJ2-6 and V is TRBV2; no clear D. Germline V gene data show CDR1 as SNHLY and CDR2 as FYNNEI. V lost 8 bases and J 0 bases, leaving 5 bases between the germline ends. This CDR3 comprises 13 residues. For the CDR3, the DNA is TGTGCCAGCGAGCCCTCTGGGGCCAACGTCCTGACTTTC. Its translation: CASEPSGANVLTF.

The V and J genes are TRBV28 and TRBJ1-4; TRBD1 might be the D (6 bases). CDR1 is MDHEN and CDR2 is SYDVKM in the germline V gene. V gave up 9 bases and J gave up 10 bases, with 18 bases separating them. The CDR3 runs 13 residues. CDR3 bases: TGTGCCAGTTCAGAACAAAAAGGGGGAAAACTGTTTTTT. Amino acids: CASSEQKGGKLFF.

The J gene is TRBJ2-4, the V gene TRBV30; 8 bases line up with TRBD2. V was pared by 2 bases and J by 8 bases, with 8 bases of the junction left unmatched. The germline CDR1 and CDR2 sequences are GTSNPN and SVGIG (reference sequence). The CDR3 is made up of 14 amino acids. The CDR3 coding sequence is TGTGCCTGGAGTAGAAGCGGGGGCTGGGACATTCAGTACTTC. The encoded protein is CAWSRSGGWDIQYF.